This section outlines one T cell receptor beta chain sequence together with its context. The entry originates in a study of T cell repertoires in cytomegalovirus infection. MiXCR, applied by TCRdb to the reads, yields one record per CDR3 protein. This sample carries under 350,000 distinct CDR3 sequences, more than 8% of them seen once, and the ten largest clones take about 4.5%. There are 16 residues in the CDR3. V dropped 0 bases and J dropped 2 bases, with 11 bases sitting between them. In germline, CDR1 is LNHDA, CDR2 SQIVND (reference sequence). The chain recombines TRBV19 with TRBJ1-5; D uncertain. The TCR sequence derives from a human donor in good health (CMV status not recorded). Some clones in this sample may be carry-over from other donors' samples. Specimen: PBMCs. DNA for the CDR3: TGTGCCAGTAGTATAGAAGGGAGTAGGGGCAATCAGCCCCAGCATTTT. Residues: CASSIEGSRGNQPQHF.